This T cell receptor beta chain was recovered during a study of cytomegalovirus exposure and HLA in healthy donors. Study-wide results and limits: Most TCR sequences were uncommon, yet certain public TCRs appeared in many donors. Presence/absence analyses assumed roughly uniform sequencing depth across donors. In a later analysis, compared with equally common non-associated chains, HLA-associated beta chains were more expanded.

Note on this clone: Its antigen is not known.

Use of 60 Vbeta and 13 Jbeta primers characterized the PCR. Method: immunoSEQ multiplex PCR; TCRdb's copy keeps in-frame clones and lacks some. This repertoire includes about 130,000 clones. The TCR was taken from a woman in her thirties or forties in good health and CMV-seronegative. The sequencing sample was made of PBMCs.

The CDR3 DNA reads as TGCGCCAGCAGCCTGGTTTTGGGGGCGAGGGAAAAACTGTTTTTT. Translating gives CASSLVLGAREKLFF. The rearrangement uses TRBV5-1 and TRBJ1-4; D is perhaps TRBD1 (6 bases). There are 15 residues in the CDR3. Per the germline V gene, CDR1 is SGHRS and CDR2 is YFSETQ. Trimming cost V 4 bases and J 8 bases, with 18 bases left between them.